This TCR beta chain was identified during a study of CD8 T cells in ankylosing spondylitis. Study-wide findings and caveats: Characteristic, it appeared, of ankylosing spondylitis blood was a TCR beta motif of roughly eight highly homologous variants. Existing reports had already noted some motif variants in reactive arthritis synovial fluid and blood. Clones tied to disease were said to be significantly enriched in matched ankylosing spondylitis synovial fluid.

This CDR3 has 14 amino acids. Each CDR3 protein gets one entry after TCRdb re-called the 5' RACE reads with MiXCR. The sample yields hundreds of thousands of distinct CDR3 sequences, over 9.5% seen once. Of note for this clonotype: The antigen remains undetermined. A much larger clonotype is one base distant, so this may be a read error.

This receptor was obtained from a male donor with ankylosing spondylitis or in good health (not recorded which). The specimen sequenced was blood, either unsorted or a sorted T cell fraction (not recorded which). The gene calls are TRBV12-3 or TRBV12-4 and TRBJ2-5; D is perhaps TRBD2 (5 bases). This chain's CDR3 is CASSFTASKETQSF. CDR3 nucleotide sequence: TGTGCCAGCAGTTTTACGGCTAGCAAAGAGACCCAGTCCTTC.